The following is a T cell receptor (beta chain) sequence with its context. V was shortened by 1 base and J by 1 base, with 10 bases between the two germline ends. The CDR3 has 15 amino acids. Germline CDR1 is SGHTA and CDR2 is FQGNSA. Repertoires were generated with immunoSEQ multiplex PCR, while TCRdb's copy carries only in-frame clones and drops some. Of 140,000 to 150,000 clones detected, over 65% appear once; the ten largest clones hold 5% to 6.5%. This record comes from a study of blood T cell repertoires in COVID-19. Study-wide background: The analysed material was cDNA or gDNA that came from T cells, B-cell-depleted T cells, or PBMCs.

Those enrolled, adults aged roughly 18 to 90 years, came from some 25 US areas. The study counted Cohort 3 donors as recovered given two negative PCRs, clearance, or symptom resolution. The receptor's source is a woman in her fifties or sixties who had recovered from COVID-19. The chain links TRBV7-2 to TRBJ1-1, with a possible D match to TRBD1 (6 bases). Sequenced: PBMCs or T cells enriched from blood (not recorded which). CDR3 DNA sequence: TGTGCCAGCAGCTTAGGGGGCAGGGGGAACACTGAAGCTTTCTTT. This sequence encodes CASSLGGRGNTEAFF.